This T cell receptor (beta chain) was sequenced for a study of blood T cell repertoires in COVID-19. For the study at large: The United States, Italy and Spain were the sources of the acute and convalescent COVID-19 samples.

How the authors handled the data: Reference gene primers were amplified, and this amplification served to estimate nucleated cell counts. TCRdb's copy holds only in-frame clones and misses some; the assay was immunoSEQ multiplex PCR. V, J and clone size derive from that table, while D and trimming were established from the DNA sequence. The sample consists of 150,000 to 200,000 clones, roughly four fifths of them appearing once. J was trimmed by 5 bases and V by 7 bases; bases with no gene match: 13. Germline values: CDR1 LNHDA, CDR2 SQIVND (reference sequence). The CDR3 spans 15 residues. This TCR was recovered from a human donor in a cohort sampled during active COVID-19. Sequences were obtained from peripheral blood. The chain has TRBV19 and TRBJ2-5; TRBD2 agrees at 7 bases. The CDR3 DNA sequence: TGTGCCAGTACTCCCTCAGCGGGGACGGCTGAGACCCAGTACTTC. Protein product: CASTPSAGTAETQYF.